This T cell receptor (beta chain) emerged from a study of immune evolution from preneoplasia to lung adenocarcinoma (TCRdb year 2021). Study-level background: The study combined immune gene expression, TCR sequencing and multiplex immunofluorescence to profile immune contexture across lung adenocarcinoma precursors and invasive adenocarcinoma. The sample size was set by how many specimens were available, not by a prior power calculation. The overall cohort comprised just under 55 patients with pulmonary nodules who underwent surgical resection. The study reported that fewer than 120 samples were used for TCR sequencing. Whole exome sequencing and methylation data from the same cohort of nodules were integrated with the immune data. Resected precursor lesions (AAH, AIS, MIA) and invasive adenocarcinomas were each compared against paired morphologically normal lung tissue. POLYSOLVER was used to infer Class I HLA alleles from exome data, and LOHHLA was used to detect allele-specific HLA loss. TCR sequencing data came from approximately 56 patients. Overall study results and their limits: The findings reflected association rather than direct causation, and larger cohorts with long-term follow-up and longitudinal biopsies were considered necessary. Top T cell clone frequencies were highest in normal lung and appeared to decrease progressively from AAH through AIS, MIA and invasive adenocarcinoma. Clonality was highest in normal lung, while later-stage lesions appeared to show lower clonality but higher T cell density and diversity. Because every patient came from Japan and China, how well the results apply to Western populations was uncertain.

Using the immunoSEQ hsTCRbeta Kit, TCR beta CDR3 regions were sequenced from DNA. Per the authors' processing: The ImmunoSEQ Analyzer was used to analyse the TCR sequencing data. T cell clonality was defined as 1 minus Pielou's evenness, calculated on productive rearrangements. To measure T cell diversity, the inverse Simpson index was applied to productive templates. T cell density was defined as TCR beta template counts normalized to usable DNA, with usable DNA estimated by amplification and sequencing of housekeeping genes. Two-sided Kruskal-Wallis tests were used to compare TCR metrics between histologic stages. TCRdb's version of the immuneACCESS table is confined to in-frame rearrangements and falls short of the full clone set. An unresolved V gene accounts for under half of the shortfall where checked; the remainder is of unknown origin. V, J and clone size were drawn from that table, and D and trimming were deduced from the DNA. For this sample there are just under 5,000 clones; just under 80% appear just once. Of the sample, around 9.2% is held by the ten largest clones.

Patients underwent resection in Japan or China between the mid-2010s and the late 2010s. Histologic diagnosis of each case was confirmed independently by two lung cancer pathologists on H&E slides. The AllPrep DNA/RNA FFPE Kit was used to isolate DNA from FFPE tissue. From the cysteine through the phenylalanine, the CDR3 covers 18 amino acids. CDR3 DNA only is kept here, 54 bases in frame from base 1. The germline V gene (reference sequence) specifies SGHNT as CDR1 and YYREEE as CDR2. V is cut back by 3 bases and J by 6 bases, with 17 bases in the junction unmatched. On this clone: Its antigen target is currently unknown. No much larger clone exists at a distance of one base, and base qualities are not known.

Sequencing was performed on FFPE normal lung tissue adjacent to the tumor. This receptor chain uses TRBV5-4 and TRBJ1-2; TRBD1 lines up with 10 middle nucleotides. The sequence was obtained from a person aged 50 or older with lung adenocarcinoma. The DNA sequence is as follows: TGTGCCAGCAGCTCAGATACGGAGCGGGACAGGGGTTTCCATGGCTACACCTTC. It translates to CASSSDTERDRGFHGYTF. Supplemented by the reference TRBV5-4 and TRBJ1-2 proteins around the CDR3, the complete variable domain is ETGVTQSPTHLIKTRGQQVTLRCSSQSGHNTVSWYQQALGQGPQFIFQYYREEENGRGNFPPRFSGLQFPNYSSELNVNALELDDSALYLCASSSDTERDRGFHGYTFGSGTRLTVV.